The T cell receptor beta chain under discussion was sequenced for a study of synovial regulatory T cells in juvenile arthritis. In the study overall: One patient received methotrexate plus infliximab; one lacked treatment information.

Study-wide points: Inflammation-associated Treg cells in blood had less TCR diversity than the remaining blood Treg cells.

The method was immunoSEQ multiplex PCR; TCRdb's version includes in-frame clones alone and lacks a portion of them. This listing includes roughly 9,900 clones. CDR1 and CDR2 (germline): ENHRY, SYGVKD. The CDR3 runs to 14 residues. No DNA appears here. Donors were around eleven juvenile idiopathic arthritis patients with active disease, 3 polyarticular and 8 oligoarticular. Patients were aged median approximately 10 years with disease lasting median approximately 7 years. Comments on this clone: Its antigen is unidentified.

Material for sequencing was Treg cells from blood. The subset denotes: HLA-DR+ inflammation-associated blood Treg cells. The source of this sequence is a donor younger than 30 with juvenile idiopathic arthritis. The chain links TRBV10-3 to TRBJ1-1; the D call of TRBD1 rests on TCRdb alone, since no DNA is present to check it. This CDR3 is CATLSQGSATEAFF.